A single sample is the source of the 24 T cell receptor beta chains below, sequenced in a study of CD8 T cells in Susac syndrome. Random-hexamer reverse transcription was applied to about 0.45 to 1 ug RNA. TCRdb called the immunoSEQ multiplex PCR reads again in MiXCR, with one record for every CDR3 protein. Altogether about 180,000 distinct CDR3 sequences are present, around 95% being singletons, with the ten largest covering around 0.093%. The source material was CD4+ T cells from PBMCs. These receptors all come from a human donor with multiple sclerosis.

The chain uses TRBV3-1 and TRBJ2-5; TRBD1 aligns across 9 bases. The CDR3 extends over 15 amino acids. Germline V gene lookup returns CDR1 LGHDT and CDR2 YNNKEL (reference sequence). V was pared by 1 base and J by 4 bases, with 4 bases of the junction left unmatched. The CDR3 here is CASSQVGQGRETQYF. In DNA, the CDR3 is TGTGCCAGCAGCCAAGTCGGACAGGGGAGAGAGACCCAGTACTTC.

A single count supports this clonotype. The rearrangement links TRBV5-1 to TRBJ2-1; 7 nucleotides line up with TRBD1. CDR1 and CDR2 from the germline V gene are SGHRS and YFSETQ. The CDR3 totals 14 residues. V trimming: 3 bases; J trimming: 7 bases; junction bases outside the gene matches: 7. The CDR3 coding sequence is TGCGCCAGCAGCTCGCAACGACAGGGAAATGAGCAGTTCTTC. As protein: CASSSQRQGNEQFF.

The gene calls are TRBV30 and TRBJ2-5; 9 bases agree with TRBD2. The CDR3 runs to 13 residues. Germline CDR1 reads GTSNPN; CDR2 reads SVGIG (reference sequence). Germline trimming cut 8 bases from V and 1 base from J; bases unmatched to any gene: 5. The CDR3 nucleotides read TGTGCCCGCGGGGGGGAGGGCCAAGAGACCCAGTACTTC. Translation: CARGGEGQETQYF.

This chain connects TRBV20-1 to TRBJ2-3; D perhaps matches TRBD1 (6 bases). This CDR3 is built from 12 residues. CDR1 and CDR2 from the germline V gene are DFQATT and SNEGSKA (reference sequence). V was shortened by 4 bases and J by 4 bases, with 9 bases between the two germline ends. CDR3 sequence reads: CSAKGDPDTQYF. The CDR3, as DNA: TGCAGTGCTAAGGGGGACCCAGATACGCAGTATTTT.

The rearrangement joins TRBV6-2 or TRBV6-3 to TRBJ2-3, with TRBD1 identical over 9 bases. This CDR3 region has 15 residues. After removal of 4 bases from V and 2 bases from J, the junction contained 4 bases not matched to a gene. Germline CDR1 and CDR2: MNHEY and SVGEGT. CDR3 loop: CASSFRDRDTDTQYF. The CDR3 DNA is TGTGCCAGCAGTTTCCGGGACAGGGACACAGATACGCAGTATTTT.

The chain carries TRBV29-1 and TRBJ1-4; TRBD1 might be the D (6 bases). In germline, CDR1 is SQVTM, CDR2 ANQGSEA. Trimming removed 7 bases at V and 6 bases at J, with 12 bases between. CDR3 length: 12 residues. The CDR3 sequence is CSGRDTHEKLFF. CDR3 bases: TGCAGCGGCCGGGACACGCATGAAAAACTGTTTTTT.

This chain uses TRBV10-3 with TRBJ2-5; the D gene is possibly TRBD2 (6 bases). V lost 4 bases to trimming and J lost 5 bases, with 14 bases between them. The CDR3 loop spans 14 amino acids. In germline, CDR1 is ENHRY, CDR2 SYGVKD. CDR3 region: CAISATGGEETQYF. CDR3 bases: TGTGCCATCAGTGCAACGGGCGGGGAGGAGACCCAGTACTTC.

The chain uses TRBV29-1 and TRBJ2-1; 8 positions match TRBD1. This CDR3 comprises 15 residues. Germline V gene sequence: CDR1 SQVTM, CDR2 ANQGSEA. With V trimmed by 7 bases and J by 8 bases, 16 bases remained unmatched. CDR3: CSANPDREYSDEQFF. CDR3 DNA sequence: TGCAGCGCTAACCCGGACAGGGAATATAGCGATGAGCAGTTCTTC.

The CDR3 region has the DNA TGCGCCAGCCGTAGCGGGGGGCCAGGTGAGCAGTACTTC. Translated: CASRSGGPGEQYF. V usage is TRBV5-1 and J usage is TRBJ2-7; TRBD2 agrees at 10 bases. This CDR3 is 13 amino acids long. CDR1 is SGHRS and CDR2 is YFSETQ in the germline V gene. V shed 7 bases and J 7 bases; nucleotides not matched to a gene: 8.

V gene TRBV3-1 combines with J gene TRBJ1-1, with no clear D. Germline V gives CDR1 LGHDT, CDR2 YNNKEL (reference sequence). The CDR3 is 13 amino acids. The V and J ends lost 3 bases and 10 bases respectively, with 15 bases between them. As DNA, the CDR3 is TGTGCCAGCAGCCACGACTCGGTGGGTCGAGCTTTCTTT. Encoded protein: CASSHDSVGRAFF.

The chain carries TRBV20-1 and TRBJ1-1, with no clear D. The CDR3 loop spans 12 amino acids. Germline CDR1 and CDR2: DFQATT and SNEGSKA (reference sequence). V lost 4 bases, J lost 4 bases, and 10 bases lay in between. The CDR3 sequence is CSAKQWSTEAFF. CDR3 nucleotides: TGCAGTGCTAAACAGTGGTCCACTGAAGCTTTCTTT.

The gene calls are TRBV20-1 and TRBJ1-1; a weak D match, TRBD1 (5 bases). The CDR3 covers 14 residues. Trimming took off 3 bases at V and 0 bases at J, with 11 bases between the two ends. The germline CDR1 and CDR2 sequences are DFQATT and SNEGSKA (reference sequence). This CDR3 is CSASPGAMNTEAFF. In DNA form, the CDR3 reads TGCAGTGCTAGTCCCGGGGCGATGAACACTGAAGCTTTCTTT.

The chain carries TRBV29-1 and TRBJ2-5; D is unclear. The germline gives CDR1 SQVTM, CDR2 ANQGSEA. The CDR3 spans 9 residues. The germline V and J ends were trimmed by 3 bases and 5 bases, with 1 base remaining between them. The CDR3 DNA reads TGCAGCGTTGAGGAGACCCAGTACTTC. Amino acid sequence: CSVEETQYF.

The V gene is TRBV5-8, the J gene TRBJ2-1, with 12 bases lining up with TRBD2. The CDR3 length is 18 residues. V was pared by 0 bases and J by 6 bases, with 10 bases of the junction left unmatched. CDR1 is SGHTS and CDR2 is YDEGEE in the germline V gene. In DNA, the CDR3 is TGTGCCAGCAGCTTGGGACTAGCGGGGGCAAAAGGGGCCAATGAGCAGTTCTTC. Its translation: CASSLGLAGAKGANEQFF.

This rearrangement joins TRBV6-2 or TRBV6-3 to TRBJ2-5, with 8 bases fitting TRBD1. V lost 6 bases and J lost 7; bases outside the gene matches: 10. This CDR3 comprises 14 residues. CDR1 and CDR2 from the germline V gene are MNHEY and SVGEGT. The CDR3: CASRQTGDAGTQYF. The CDR3 bases are TGTGCCAGCAGACAGACAGGGGATGCTGGGACCCAGTACTTC.

This sequence joins TRBV6-2 or TRBV6-3 and TRBJ1-2; D perhaps matches TRBD1 (6 bases). Trimming cost V 8 bases and J 3 bases, with 19 bases left between them. Germline values: CDR1 MNHEY, CDR2 SVGEGT. CDR3 size: 15 residues. CDR3 in amino acids: CASWTGEGEDYGYTF. The CDR3 DNA follows: TGTGCCAGCTGGACTGGGGAGGGGGAGGACTATGGCTACACCTTC.

This rearrangement joins TRBV29-1 to TRBJ1-2, with 8 bases aligning to TRBD1. Germline CDR1 reads SQVTM; CDR2 reads ANQGSEA. The J segment lost 5 bases and the V segment lost 0 bases, leaving 8 bases of the junction unmatched. The CDR3 extends over 15 amino acids. CDR3: CSVEDLRGQEYGYTF. CDR3 DNA: TGCAGCGTTGAAGATTTAAGGGGACAGGAGTATGGCTACACCTTC.

Remarks on this clonotype: Germline and junction disagree at one end, which may indicate a read error. J is TRBJ1-2 and V is TRBV5-6; no clear D gene. CDR1 and CDR2 from the germline V gene are SGHDT and YYEEEE. This CDR3 region has 16 residues. The CDR3 DNA is TGTGCCAGCAGCCCGCGAGGGATTACGGTTAACTATAGCTACACCTTC. Translating it yields CASSPRGITVNYSYTF.

The chain employs TRBV14 and TRBJ2-7, with D perhaps matching TRBD1 or TRBD2 (5 bases each). Germline V gene data show CDR1 as SGHDN and CDR2 as FVKESK. V was pared by 3 bases and J by 2 bases, with 8 bases between. The CDR3 covers 13 residues. The CDR3 sequence is CASSQGVAYEQYF. The CDR3 DNA is TGTGCCAGCAGCCAGGGGGTAGCCTACGAGCAGTACTTC.

There are a few counts of this clonotype. The chain carries TRBV20-1 and TRBJ2-7; no clear D. V gave up 0 bases and J gave up 2 bases, with 8 bases separating them. The V gene's germline CDR1 is DFQATT and CDR2 SNEGSKA (reference sequence). The length of the CDR3 is 13 residues. The CDR3 sequence: CSARDDRTYEQYF. The CDR3 nucleotides read TGCAGTGCTAGAGACGACCGAACCTACGAGCAGTACTTC.

The rearrangement joins TRBV9 to TRBJ2-3, with D unresolved. CDR1 and CDR2 from the germline V gene are SGDLS and YYNGEE. V was clipped by 2 bases and J by 1 base, with 2 bases between them. This CDR3 spans 12 amino acids. The CDR3 spells CASSVGTDTQYF. CDR3 coding DNA: TGTGCCAGCAGCGTCGGCACAGATACGCAGTATTTT.

This chain joins TRBV6-6 and TRBJ1-1, with D tentatively TRBD1 (5 bases). V was shortened by 6 bases and J by 8 bases, with 13 bases between the two germline ends. This CDR3 contains 12 residues. The germline CDR1 and CDR2 sequences are MNHNY and SVGAGI (reference sequence). CDR3 region: CASSLTQGEAFF. The DNA of the CDR3 is TGTGCCAGCAGCCTGACCCAGGGAGAAGCTTTCTTT.

In its sample, this clonotype was seen once. This chain connects TRBV5-1 to TRBJ1-1; TRBD1 might be the D (5 bases). The CDR3 loop spans 14 amino acids. Trimming took 4 bases from V and 5 from J, leaving 15 bases between them. Germline CDR1 reads SGHRS; CDR2 reads YFSETQ. The CDR3 nucleotides are TGCGCCAGCAGCATAGGGACGGAGGGGACTGAAGCTTTCTTT. Translating it yields CASSIGTEGTEAFF.

The chain carries TRBV14 and TRBJ1-6; D may be TRBD1 (5 bases). V was shortened by 1 base and J by 11 bases, with 9 bases between the two germline ends. CDR1 SGHDN and CDR2 FVKESK come from the germline V gene. The CDR3 is made up of 13 amino acids. The CDR3 spells CASSQGQGTPLHF. The CDR3 DNA sequence: TGTGCCAGCAGCCAAGGGCAGGGCACACCCCTCCACTTT.